What follows describes a single T cell receptor beta chain. Other DNA sequences in the sample encode the same CDR3. The data were taken from a study of blood T cell repertoires in COVID-19. Study-wide background: Sites across the United States, Italy and Spain contributed samples from acute and convalescent COVID-19. Nucleic acid was either cDNA or gDNA, and it came from T cells, B-cell-depleted T cells, or PBMCs.

The length of the CDR3 is 14 residues. Trimming at V came to 0 bases and at J to 8 bases, leaving 4 bases not matched to a gene. CDR1 is SGHRS and CDR2 is YFSETQ in the germline V gene. Authors' data handling: By means of reference gene primer amplification, nucleated cell counts were estimated. Clones were read by immunoSEQ multiplex PCR, and TCRdb kept only the in-frame ones, dropping some. V, J and clone size are those of that table, while D and trimming were read from the DNA. The sample comprises about 240,000 clones, more than 75% of which are singletons, and around 2.8% rests with the top ten.

Sequenced: peripheral blood. The TCR was taken from a woman in her 30s who had recovered from COVID-19. This sequence joins TRBV5-1 and TRBJ1-4; 7 nucleotides align to TRBD1. The CDR3 loop is CASSLEAGGEKLFF. CDR3 sequence (DNA): TGCGCCAGCAGCTTGGAGGCAGGGGGGGAAAAACTGTTTTTT.